This T cell receptor (beta chain) came from a study of OX40 agonist ivuxolimab in advanced cancers. Background on the study: Ivuxolimab doses were 0.01, 0.1, 0.3, 1.5, 3 or 10 mg/kg every 2 weeks. One hepatocellular carcinoma and a couple of cutaneous melanoma patients partially responded.

Study-wide findings and caveats: Researchers did not establish what antigens the expanded peripheral T cells target. The mean number of expanded clones was higher in CD8+ T cells than in CD4+.

As to this clone: Its antigen is still unknown.

The assay was immunoSEQ multiplex PCR, and TCRdb's table has in-frame clones only and misses some. The profile shows about 35,000 clones, around 84% of them singletons. Germline V gives CDR1 SGHTA, CDR2 FQGNSA. V lost 3 bases to trimming and J lost 5 bases, with 6 bases between them. The CDR3 runs 12 residues. The chain combines TRBV7-2 with TRBJ2-3; perhaps TRBD1 as D (6 bases). The TCR sequence derives from an adult with an advanced solid tumor such as melanoma, head and neck, liver or kidney cancer. Sequencing used CD4+ or CD8+ T cells sorted from blood, obtained in a trial of the OX40 agonist ivuxolimab. CDR3 DNA sequence: TGTGCCAGCAGCTTCAGGGGAGATACGCAGTATTTT. This gives the protein CASSFRGDTQYF.